These T cell receptor beta chains were read from a single sample in a study of T cell repertoires in cytomegalovirus infection. TCRdb recomputed calls from the reads with MiXCR, one row per CDR3 protein. The data show some 100,000 distinct CDR3 sequences, more than 20% seen once. Material: CD8+ T cells from PBMCs. The receptors were gathered from a human donor in good health (CMV status not recorded). Some clones in this sample may be carry-over from other donors' samples. Each CDR3 is given with its conserved first and last residue. D genes are given only for firm matches. Clone size is shown for a subset of rows, as once, few, many or a class of expanded clone.

v_gene,abundance,j_gene,d_gene,CDR3aa,CDR3nt
TRBV7-9,many,TRBJ2-1,.,CASSFGPADRDEQFF,TGTGCCAGCAGCTTTGGGCCGGCCGATAGGGATGAGCAGTTCTTC
TRBV29-1,.,TRBJ2-4,.,CSVEAPSKNIQYF,TGCAGCGTTGAGGCTCCTTCCAAAAACATTCAGTACTTC
TRBV28,.,TRBJ2-5,TRBD1,CASSSQGLGETQYF,TGTGCCAGCAGTTCACAGGGGTTGGGAGAGACCCAGTACTTC
TRBV11-3,many,TRBJ2-1,.,CASSSNRVNSYNEQFF,TGTGCCAGCAGCTCCAACAGGGTTAACTCCTACAATGAGCAGTTCTTC
TRBV5-5,.,TRBJ2-1,.,CASSYLGNEQFF,TGTGCCAGCAGCTATTTGGGGAATGAGCAGTTCTTC
TRBV19,few,TRBJ2-1,TRBD2,CASSLAGSSYNEQFF,TGTGCCAGTAGTCTAGCGGGTAGCTCCTACAATGAGCAGTTCTTC
TRBV6-2/TRBV6-3,.,TRBJ2-5,.,CASSYSPWETQYF,TGTGCCAGCAGTTACTCCCCCTGGGAGACCCAGTACTTC
TRBV28,.,TRBJ2-7,.,CASSHLRLSSYEQYF,TGTGCCAGCAGCCACCTCAGGCTAAGCTCCTACGAGCAGTACTTC
TRBV6-2/TRBV6-3,many,TRBJ1-2,TRBD1,CASSYDGQGRSTIYGYTF,TGTGCCAGCAGTTACGACGGACAGGGGCGCTCTACGATCTATGGCTACACCTTC
TRBV7-8,many,TRBJ1-4,.,CASSPPLGREREKLFF,TGTGCCAGCAGCCCCCCACTGGGCAGGGAGCGAGAAAAACTGTTTTTT
TRBV7-8,few,TRBJ2-7,TRBD1,CASSLVQGATYEQYF,TGTGCCAGCAGCTTAGTACAGGGGGCTACCTACGAGCAGTACTTC
TRBV4-2,.,TRBJ2-1,TRBD2,CASSQELRGGYNEQFF,TGTGCCAGCAGCCAAGAATTGCGGGGGGGCTACAATGAGCAGTTCTTC
TRBV29-1,.,TRBJ2-1,.,CSVPWGVNEQFF,TGCAGCGTCCCCTGGGGGGTGAATGAGCAGTTCTTC
TRBV12-3/TRBV12-4,.,TRBJ1-5,.,CASSLRTRGQPQHF,TGTGCCAGCAGTTTAAGGACTCGAGGTCAGCCCCAGCATTTT
TRBV6-2/TRBV6-3,.,TRBJ1-1,.,CASSYSFLKEAFF,TGTGCCAGCAGTTACTCGTTCCTTAAGGAAGCTTTCTTT
TRBV7-8,many,TRBJ1-4,.,CASSLIRGKTEKLFF,TGTGCCAGCAGCCTAATCCGGGGGAAGACAGAAAAACTGTTTTTT
TRBV7-9,few,TRBJ2-7,.,CASSPRTQLYEQYF,TGTGCCAGCAGCCCTAGGACGCAACTGTACGAGCAGTACTTC
TRBV29-1,.,TRBJ2-5,.,CSVENGQTQETQYF,TGCAGCGTTGAAAATGGACAGACCCAAGAGACCCAGTACTTC
TRBV4-3,.,TRBJ1-1,TRBD1,CASSQEEGTGNTEAFF,TGCGCCAGCAGCCAAGAAGAGGGGACAGGGAACACTGAAGCTTTCTTT
TRBV14,.,TRBJ1-4,TRBD1,CASSQGEPGQGGREKLFF,TGTGCCAGCAGCCAAGGGGAGCCGGGACAGGGAGGGCGTGAAAAACTGTTTTTT
TRBV28,many,TRBJ2-5,TRBD2,CASSLRGGQETQYF,TGTGCCAGCAGTCTCCGGGGGGGCCAAGAGACCCAGTACTTC
TRBV28,few,TRBJ2-1,.,CASSSPGSGDEQFF,TGTGCCAGCAGTTCGCCGGGATCTGGCGATGAGCAGTTCTTC
TRBV7-6,few,TRBJ2-1,.,CASSLFEADLNNEQFF,TGTGCCAGCAGCTTATTTGAGGCCGATTTGAATAATGAGCAGTTCTTC
TRBV6-2/TRBV6-3,.,TRBJ2-6,.,CASSYEEMTGANVLTF,TGTGCCAGCAGTTACGAGGAAATGACTGGGGCCAACGTCCTGACTTTC
TRBV7-9,few,TRBJ2-7,TRBD1,CASSYGQGMAYEQYF,TGTGCCAGCAGCTACGGACAGGGAATGGCCTACGAGCAGTACTTC
TRBV12-3/TRBV12-4,many,TRBJ1-2,TRBD1,CASRSTGPEGYTF,TGTGCCAGCAGATCGACAGGGCCGGAAGGCTACACCTTC
TRBV7-8,many,TRBJ1-3,.,CASSKTGISGNTIYF,TGTGCCAGCAGCAAAACCGGGATTTCTGGAAACACCATATATTTT
TRBV30,few,TRBJ1-2,.,CAWSAINYGYTF,TGTGCCTGGAGTGCTATCAACTATGGCTACACCTTC
TRBV7-6,many,TRBJ2-1,TRBD2,CASSQGLLHNEQFF,TGTGCCAGCAGCCAGGGACTACTACACAATGAGCAGTTCTTC
TRBV7-8,.,TRBJ2-7,TRBD1,CASSPIVDRGAGEQYF,TGTGCCAGCAGCCCGATAGTGGACAGGGGAGCGGGCGAGCAGTACTTC
TRBV7-2,medium-sized,TRBJ2-3,.,CASSMTLGDTQYF,TGTGCCAGCAGTATGACCCTCGGAGATACGCAGTATTTT
TRBV28,.,TRBJ1-5,.,CASRGGNQPQHF,TGTGCCAGTAGAGGGGGCAATCAGCCCCAGCATTTT
TRBV4-3,.,TRBJ1-2,.,CASSQDHDSNYGYTF,TGCGCCAGCAGCCAAGATCACGACAGTAACTATGGCTACACCTTC
TRBV7-9,few,TRBJ2-1,TRBD2,CASSPSGIEQFF,TGTGCCAGCAGCCCGAGCGGGATAGAGCAGTTCTTC
TRBV11-2,many,TRBJ2-1,.,CASSLASKGYEQFF,TGTGCCAGCAGTTTGGCCAGCAAGGGTTATGAGCAGTTCTTC
TRBV6-5,.,TRBJ2-7,.,CASSYSIGYEQYF,TGTGCCAGCAGTTACTCGATTGGCTACGAGCAGTACTTC
TRBV12-3/TRBV12-4,many,TRBJ2-7,TRBD1,CASTSSGTDRGRYEQYF,TGTGCCAGCACCTCCTCGGGAACGGACAGGGGGCGATACGAGCAGTACTTC
TRBV6-5,few,TRBJ2-7,.,CASSYGNDAGEQYF,TGTGCCAGCAGTTACGGAAACGACGCGGGCGAGCAGTACTTC
TRBV18,many,TRBJ2-1,.,CASSPQGYYNEQFF,TGTGCCAGCTCACCACAGGGATACTACAATGAGCAGTTCTTC
TRBV7-2,many,TRBJ1-5,.,CASSAPTDYSNQPQHF,TGTGCCAGCAGCGCCCCGACGGACTATAGCAATCAGCCCCAGCATTTT
TRBV6-2/TRBV6-3,.,TRBJ1-5,.,CASSQIDYRDVSNQPQHF,TGTGCCAGCAGTCAGATAGACTACCGGGACGTTAGCAATCAGCCCCAGCATTTT
TRBV7-6,many,TRBJ2-7,.,CASSLEGAIPFSYEQYF,TGTGCCAGCAGCTTAGAAGGGGCCATCCCCTTCTCCTACGAGCAGTACTTC
TRBV29-1,many,TRBJ1-1,.,CSVVVGDIEAFF,TGCAGCGTCGTGGTTGGGGACATTGAAGCTTTCTTT
TRBV4-3,few,TRBJ2-3,TRBD2,CASSHMGLAGEETQYF,TGCGCCAGCAGCCACATGGGACTAGCGGGGGAAGAGACGCAGTATTTT
TRBV12-3/TRBV12-4,many,TRBJ2-5,.,CASSSPGVVSRQETQYF,TGTGCCAGCAGTTCACCGGGAGTGGTATCTCGCCAAGAGACCCAGTACTTC
TRBV7-6,few,TRBJ2-2,.,CASSLDGAGELFF,TGTGCCAGCAGCTTAGACGGGGCCGGGGAGCTGTTTTTT
TRBV7-9,.,TRBJ2-5,TRBD2,CASSALAGIQETQYF,TGTGCCAGCAGCGCCCTAGCGGGGATACAAGAGACCCAGTACTTC